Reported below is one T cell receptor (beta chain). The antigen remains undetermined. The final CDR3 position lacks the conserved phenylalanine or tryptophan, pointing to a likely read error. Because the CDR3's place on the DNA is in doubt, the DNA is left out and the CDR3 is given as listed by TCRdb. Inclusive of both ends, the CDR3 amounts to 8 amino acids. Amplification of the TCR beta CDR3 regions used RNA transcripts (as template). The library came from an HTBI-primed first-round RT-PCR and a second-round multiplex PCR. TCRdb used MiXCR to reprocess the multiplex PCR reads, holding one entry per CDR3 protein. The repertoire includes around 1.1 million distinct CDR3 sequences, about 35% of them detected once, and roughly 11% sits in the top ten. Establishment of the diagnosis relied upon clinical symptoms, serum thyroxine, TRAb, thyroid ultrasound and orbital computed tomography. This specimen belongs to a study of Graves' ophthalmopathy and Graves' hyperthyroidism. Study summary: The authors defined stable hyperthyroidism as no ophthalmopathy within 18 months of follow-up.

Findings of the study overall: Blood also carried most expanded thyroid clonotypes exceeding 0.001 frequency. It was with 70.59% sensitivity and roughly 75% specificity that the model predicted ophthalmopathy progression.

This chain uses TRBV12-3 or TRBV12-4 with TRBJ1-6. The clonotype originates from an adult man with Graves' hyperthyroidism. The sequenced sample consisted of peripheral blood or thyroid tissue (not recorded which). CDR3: CASTLGLA.